The 25 T cell receptor beta chains below come from one sample, sequenced in a study of T-cell memory formation after mild COVID-19. MiXCR, run by TCRdb on the 5' RACE reads, gives a single entry per CDR3 protein. The table lists roughly 100,000 distinct CDR3 sequences, approximately 17% of them singletons. Sequencing used PBMCs or a T cell subset sorted from them (not recorded which). These receptors were collected from an adult woman who had mild COVID-19 (a few samples of this study predate the infection). Cell type and time point are not known.

The genes are TRBV20-1 and TRBJ1-2, with D unclear. CDR1 is DFQATT and CDR2 is SNEGSKA in the germline V gene (reference sequence). The CDR3 spans 13 residues. V shed 5 bases and J shed 3 bases, with 13 bases lying between them. CDR3 DNA: TGCAGTGCTTCCGACACGTACCACTATGGCTACACCTTC. Encoded protein: CSASDTYHYGYTF.

This chain links TRBV5-6 with TRBJ1-3, with unresolved D. The germline CDR1 and CDR2 sequences are SGHDT and YYEEEE. V lost 2 bases and J lost 3, with 6 bases in between. This CDR3 contains 13 residues. CDR3 DNA sequence: TGTGCCAGCAGCTTCCGGGGTGGAAACACCATATATTTT. It is translated as CASSFRGGNTIYF.

This clonotype has more than one count but fewer than ten. The chain uses TRBV19 and TRBJ2-7; TRBD1 matches at 7 bases. The CDR3 runs 14 residues. Germline CDR1 reads LNHDA; CDR2 reads SQIVND (reference sequence). After removal of 3 bases from V and 0 bases from J, the junction contained 2 bases not matched to a gene. CDR3 amino acids: CASSIGTDSYEQYF. CDR3 DNA sequence: TGTGCCAGTAGTATTGGGACAGACTCCTACGAGCAGTACTTC.

The table lists this clonotype with a few counts. A junction boundary mismatches the germline segment, possibly from a read error. The V call is TRBV29-1, the J call TRBJ2-1; no reliable D call. Germline V CDR1 and CDR2: SQVTM, ANQGSEA. The CDR3 is 9 amino acids. CDR3 in DNA: TGCAGCGTTGAAACCCCCGAGCTCTTC. The encoded protein is CSVETPELF.

Written as DNA, the CDR3 is TGCGCCAGCAGCCAAGAGTCCGGGACAGATACGCAGTATTTT. It encodes CASSQESGTDTQYF. The chain recombines TRBV4-1 with TRBJ2-3; D remains unclear. The ends were cut back, 0 bases at V and 3 bases at J, with 7 bases in the middle. CDR3 length equals 14 residues. Germline V lookup: CDR1 MGHRA, CDR2 YSYEKL.

The table lists this clonotype with many counts. The chain joins TRBV7-6 to TRBJ2-1, with 8 bases aligning to TRBD2. Germline V lookup: CDR1 SGHVS, CDR2 FNYEAQ. The CDR3 length is 16 residues. J gave up 5 bases and V 2 bases, and 8 bases lay outside the gene matches. In DNA form, the CDR3 reads TGTGCCAGCAGCTTATCTCTGGCAGCGGGGGACAATGAGCAGTTCTTC. Its translation is CASSLSLAAGDNEQFF. Filled out from reference TRBV7-6 and TRBJ2-1, the complete variable domain reads GAGVSQSPRYKVTKRGQDVALRCDPISGHVSLYWYRQALGQGPEFLTYFNYEAQQDKSGLPNDRFSAERPEGSISTLTIQRTEQRDSAMYRCASSLSLAAGDNEQFFGPGTRLTVL.

This chain uses TRBV20-1 with TRBJ2-7, with 9 bases identical to TRBD2. The length of the CDR3 is 17 residues. V was pared by 0 bases and J by 2 bases, with 11 bases of the junction left unmatched. CDR1 is DFQATT and CDR2 is SNEGSKA in the germline V gene (reference sequence). The CDR3 bases are TGCAGTGCTAGAGATCAGCTAGCGGGGCACATGGCCTACGAGCAGTACTTC. Amino acid sequence: CSARDQLAGHMAYEQYF.

The genes are TRBV4-2 and TRBJ2-3; D gene uncertain. The CDR3 has 16 residues. CDR1 is LGHNA, CDR2 YNFKEQ, per germline. The V gene lost 0 bases and the J gene lost 0 bases, with 10 bases spanning the gap. CDR3 loop: CASSQDLGSSTDTQYF. The CDR3 DNA reads TGTGCCAGCAGCCAAGATCTGGGTAGTAGCACAGATACGCAGTATTTT.

This clonotype has more than one count but fewer than ten. This chain connects TRBV16 to TRBJ2-7, with a tentative D call TRBD1 (5 bases). The V gene lost 0 bases and the J gene lost 2 bases, with 5 bases spanning the gap. The CDR3 is 13 amino acids. Germline loops: CDR1 KGHSY, CDR2 FQNENV. CDR3 loop: CASSQSGAYEQYF. The CDR3 DNA follows: TGTGCCAGCAGCCAATCAGGGGCCTACGAGCAGTACTTC.

There are many counts of this clonotype. V and J are TRBV24-1 and TRBJ2-2; 7 bases are shared with TRBD1. The V gene end was trimmed by 0 bases and the J gene end by 3 bases; junction bases not matched to a gene: 0. CDR1 KGHDR and CDR2 SFDVKD come from the germline V gene. This CDR3 has 15 residues. This CDR3 reads CATSDLDRDTGELFF. In DNA form, the CDR3 reads TGTGCCACCAGTGATTTGGACAGGGACACCGGGGAGCTGTTTTTT.

The gene calls are TRBV14 and TRBJ2-3; D is unresolved. V lost 4 bases and J lost 0, with 5 bases in between. CDR1 SGHDN and CDR2 FVKESK come from the germline V gene. This CDR3 has 13 amino acids. The CDR3 DNA sequence: TGTGCCAGCAGCCGCCACAGCACAGATACGCAGTATTTT. Protein sequence: CASSRHSTDTQYF.

This clonotype was counted only a few times. V is TRBV4-1 and J is TRBJ2-5, with D perhaps matching TRBD1 (6 bases). This CDR3 is 14 amino acids long. Trimming removed 4 bases from V and 1 base from J, with 10 bases in between. Looked up from germline, CDR1 is MGHRA and CDR2 is YSYEKL. This chain's CDR3 is CASSLRDTQETQYF. The CDR3 DNA sequence: TGCGCCAGCAGCCTTAGGGACACCCAAGAGACCCAGTACTTC.

This clonotype was counted a few times. This chain connects TRBV11-3 to TRBJ2-1; D remains unclear. The CDR3 runs 12 residues. CDR1 SGHNT and CDR2 YENEEA come from the germline V gene. V was cut by 2 bases and J by 8 bases, with 7 bases left in between. The CDR3 spells CASSLIGDEQFF. In DNA form, the CDR3 reads TGTGCCAGCAGCTTAATAGGAGATGAGCAGTTCTTC. Full variable domain (rest looked up from reference TRBV11-3 and TRBJ2-1): EAGVVQSPRYKIIEKKQPVAFWCNPISGHNTLYWYLQNLGQGPELLIRYENEEAVDDSQLPKDRFSAERLKGVDSTLKIQPAELGDSAVYLCASSLIGDEQFFGPGTRLTVL.

The chain is built from TRBV7-9 and TRBJ1-5, with D unclear. Trimming removed 5 bases from V and 7 bases from J, with 9 bases in between. Germline V lookup: CDR1 SEHNR, CDR2 FQNEAQ (reference sequence). This CDR3 has 12 amino acids. The CDR3 DNA follows: TGTGCCAGCAGCGACCCTTTGCAGCCCCAGCATTTT. This gives the protein CASSDPLQPQHF.

This clonotype was picked up a small number of times. The chain couples TRBV24-1 to TRBJ2-3; D remains unclear. The germline V gene has CDR1 KGHDR and CDR2 SFDVKD. CDR3 length: 13 amino acids. Trimming removed 5 bases from V and 4 bases from J, with 9 bases in between. DNA of the CDR3: TGTGCCACCAGTGTCGGTAGCCCAGATACGCAGTATTTT. Its protein product is CATSVGSPDTQYF.

The sample holds a few counts of this clonotype. The rearrangement uses TRBV5-1 and TRBJ2-7; maybe TRBD1 (5 bases). This CDR3 is built from 13 residues. V was cut by 3 bases and J by 0 bases, with 7 bases left in between. Germline V gene data show CDR1 as SGHRS and CDR2 as YFSETQ. CDR3: CASSYRSSYEQYF. DNA for the CDR3: TGCGCCAGCAGCTACAGGAGCTCCTACGAGCAGTACTTC.

The DNA for the CDR3 is TGTGCCAGCAGCCTAGAGGGGGGGGCGCAGAATGAGCAGTTCTTC. It yields the protein CASSLEGGAQNEQFF. This chain connects TRBV9 to TRBJ2-1; D is possibly TRBD2 (7 bases). CDR1 and CDR2 from the germline V gene are SGDLS and YYNGEE. The CDR3 length is 15 residues. V shed 4 bases and J shed 7 bases, with 18 bases lying between them.

This chain links TRBV19 with TRBJ2-1, with TRBD2 matching over 11 bases. From germline, CDR1 is LNHDA and CDR2 SQIVND (reference sequence). The V and J ends lost 4 bases and 8 bases, in that order; junction bases with no gene match: 19. The CDR3 spans 19 residues. The chain's CDR3 is CASSNLPWTSGQIIYEQFF. CDR3 DNA sequence: TGTGCCAGTAGTAACCTACCCTGGACTAGCGGGCAGATTATCTATGAGCAGTTCTTC.

V usage is TRBV24-1 and J usage is TRBJ2-3, with D uncertain. Germline CDR1 reads KGHDR; CDR2 reads SFDVKD. Trimming took 0 bases from V and 4 from J, leaving 7 bases between them. The CDR3 length is 14 residues. DNA of the CDR3: TGTGCCACCAGTGATTTGGGCTATTCAGATACGCAGTATTTT. Its protein product is CATSDLGYSDTQYF.

This clonotype was seen a few times. V is TRBV29-1 and J is TRBJ1-1, with D perhaps TRBD1 (5 bases). The germline gives CDR1 SQVTM, CDR2 ANQGSEA. The CDR3 spans 15 residues. This chain's CDR3 is CSSEGPGRRNTEAFF. The CDR3 coding sequence is TGCTCCAGTGAAGGGCCAGGGAGAAGGAACACTGAAGCTTTCTTT.

This chain uses TRBV9 with TRBJ1-5; D gene ambiguous. The CDR3 has 15 amino acids. Trimming took 0 bases from V and 4 from J, leaving 11 bases between them. Germline values: CDR1 SGDLS, CDR2 YYNGEE. The CDR3 DNA reads TGTGCCAGCAGCGTAGGCGGAGGGAATAATCAGCCCCAGCATTTT. Translation gives CASSVGGGNNQPQHF. The whole variable domain, filled in from reference TRBV9 and TRBJ1-5, reads DSGVTQTPKHLITATGQRVTLRCSPRSGDLSVYWYQQSLDQGLQFLIQYYNGEERAKGNILERFSAQQFPDLHSELNLSSLELGDSALYFCASSVGGGNNQPQHFGDGTRLSIL.

Here the CDR3 DNA reads TGTGCCAGCTTCGCCAACACAGATACGCAGTATTTT. This gives the protein CASFANTDTQYF. The chain couples TRBV7-9 to TRBJ2-3; D call uncertain. The CDR3 is 12 amino acids. V lost 8 bases and J 2 bases, leaving 8 bases between the germline ends. Per the germline V gene, CDR1 is SEHNR and CDR2 is FQNEAQ (reference sequence).

In this sample, this clonotype turned up a few times. V usage is TRBV12-3 or TRBV12-4 and J usage is TRBJ2-1, with no clear D. The CDR3 sequence is 14 residues long. V was pared by 1 base and J by 7 bases, with 11 bases between. The CDR3 protein is CASSLGGIGNEQFF. The CDR3 coding sequence is TGTGCCAGCAGTTTAGGGGGTATAGGAAATGAGCAGTTCTTC.

Only one count was recorded for this clonotype. CDR3 coding DNA: TGTGCCACCCTCGGGACTAGCGGGGTTCAAAAGTTCTTC. Its translation is CATLGTSGVQKFF. V and J are TRBV15 and TRBJ2-1, with TRBD2 matching over 13 bases. This CDR3 region has 13 residues. Germline loops: CDR1 LNHNV, CDR2 YYDKDF (reference sequence). V lost 8 bases to trimming and J lost 14 bases; unmatched junction nucleotides: 9.

This clonotype showed up many times. CDR3 protein: CASSRGSYNEQFF. The CDR3 nucleotides read TGTGCCAGCAGCAGGGGCTCCTACAATGAGCAGTTCTTC. The chain carries TRBV2 and TRBJ2-1; tentative D call: TRBD1 (6 bases). CDR1 is SNHLY, CDR2 FYNNEI, per germline. Trimming pared 6 bases from V and 0 bases from J, leaving 6 bases between. The CDR3 length is 13 residues.